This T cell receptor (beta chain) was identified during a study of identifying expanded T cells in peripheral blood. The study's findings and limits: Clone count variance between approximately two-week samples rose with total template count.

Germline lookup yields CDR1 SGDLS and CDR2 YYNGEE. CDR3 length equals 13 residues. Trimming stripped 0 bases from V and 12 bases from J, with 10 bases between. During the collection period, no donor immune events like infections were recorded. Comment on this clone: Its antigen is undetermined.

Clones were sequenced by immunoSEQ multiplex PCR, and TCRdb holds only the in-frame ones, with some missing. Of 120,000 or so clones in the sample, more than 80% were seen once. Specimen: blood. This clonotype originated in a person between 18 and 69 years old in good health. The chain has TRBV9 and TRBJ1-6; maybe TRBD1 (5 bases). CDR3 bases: TGTGCCAGCAGCGTAGCATTGGGGGGACCCCTCCACTTT. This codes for CASSVALGGPLHF.